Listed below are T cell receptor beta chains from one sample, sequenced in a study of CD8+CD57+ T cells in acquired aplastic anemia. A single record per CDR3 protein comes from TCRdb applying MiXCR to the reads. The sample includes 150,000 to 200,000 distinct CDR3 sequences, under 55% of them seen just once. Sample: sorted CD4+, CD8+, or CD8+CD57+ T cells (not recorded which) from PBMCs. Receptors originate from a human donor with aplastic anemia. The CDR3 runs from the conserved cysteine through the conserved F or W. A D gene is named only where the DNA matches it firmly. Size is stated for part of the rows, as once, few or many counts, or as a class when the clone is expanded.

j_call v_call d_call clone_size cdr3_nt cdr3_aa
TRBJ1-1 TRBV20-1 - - TGCAGTGCCCGGACAGACATGAACACTGAAGCTTTCTTT CSARTDMNTEAFF
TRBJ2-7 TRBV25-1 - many TGTGCCAGCAGACCTGGGGACGGAGCCTACGAGCAGTACTTC CASRPGDGAYEQYF
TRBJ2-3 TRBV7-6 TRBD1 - TGTGCCAGCAGCTTCGGGACAGATATGGAAGATACGCAGTATTTT CASSFGTDMEDTQYF
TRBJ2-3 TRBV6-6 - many TGTGCCAGCAGTTACCGTGCCATGTCACAACCTGATACGCAGTATTTT CASSYRAMSQPDTQYF
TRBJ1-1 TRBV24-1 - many TGTGCCACCACCTCCCACTCAGAGACTGAAGCTTTCTTT CATTSHSETEAFF
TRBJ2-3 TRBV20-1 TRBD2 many TGCAGTGCTGTTTGGGGACTAGGCACAGATACGCAGTATTTT CSAVWGLGTDTQYF
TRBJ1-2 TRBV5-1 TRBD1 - TGCGCCAGCAGCGAGGGACAGGGAACGAGTGGCTACACCTTC CASSEGQGTSGYTF
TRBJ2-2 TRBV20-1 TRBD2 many TGCAGTGCTTCAACCGGGACTAGCGGGAGGGTGAACACCGGGGAGCTGTTTTTT CSASTGTSGRVNTGELFF
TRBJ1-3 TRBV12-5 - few TGTGCTAGTGGTTTGCCCAGCTCTGGAAACACCATATATTTT CASGLPSSGNTIYF
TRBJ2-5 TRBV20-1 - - TGCAGTGTCGGTCGGTCGGAGACCCAGTACTTC CSVGRSETQYF
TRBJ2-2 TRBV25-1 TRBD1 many TGTGCCAGCAGTTCGGGACAGGTACCCGGGGAGCTGTTTTTT CASSSGQVPGELFF
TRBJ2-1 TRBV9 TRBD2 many TGTGCCAGCAACCCGGGACTAGTCCTCCGAGAGCAGTTCTTC CASNPGLVLREQFF
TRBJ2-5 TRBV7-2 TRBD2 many TGTGCCAGCAGCTCTCGACTAGCGGGAGGTGTGGAGACCCAGTACTTC CASSSRLAGGVETQYF
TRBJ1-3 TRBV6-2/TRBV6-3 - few TGTGCCAGCAGTTACTCGGGCAGGGGCCGAAACTCTGGAAACACCATATATTTT CASSYSGRGRNSGNTIYF
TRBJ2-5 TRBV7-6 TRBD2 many TGTGCCAGCAGCCCGATGACTAGCGGGAGTCAGGAGACCCAGTACTTC CASSPMTSGSQETQYF
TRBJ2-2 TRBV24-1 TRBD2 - TGTGCCACCAGTGCCTGGGATAGCGGGGCGAACACCGGGGAGCTGTTTTTT CATSAWDSGANTGELFF
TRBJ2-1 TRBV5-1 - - TGCGCCAGCAGCTTGGATCTCGGGAGTGATTCCAATGAGCAGTTCTTC CASSLDLGSDSNEQFF
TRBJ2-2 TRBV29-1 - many TGCAGCGTTGAAGTCCAGCGAGTTGGGGCCGGGGAGCTGTTTTTT CSVEVQRVGAGELFF
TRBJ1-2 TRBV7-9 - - TGTGCCAGCAGCTTAGTCCAGGGTAGGAGCGATGGCTACACCTTC CASSLVQGRSDGYTF
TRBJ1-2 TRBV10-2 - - TGCGCCAGCAGTGAGTCGGACAGACCAATGTATGGCTACACCTTC CASSESDRPMYGYTF
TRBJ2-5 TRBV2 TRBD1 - TGTGCCAGCAACGGACAGGCCGAAGAGACCCAGTACTTC CASNGQAEETQYF
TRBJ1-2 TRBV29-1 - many TGCAGCGTTGAAATCAGTGATGGCTACACCTTC CSVEISDGYTF
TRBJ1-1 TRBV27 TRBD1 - TGTGCCAGCAGTTTTCGTCCGGGACAGGGAAACATCGCTGAAGCTTTCTTT CASSFRPGQGNIAEAFF
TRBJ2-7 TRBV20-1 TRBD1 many TGCAGTGTTGTTAAGGGGGCCCTCGAGCAGTACTTC CSVVKGALEQYF